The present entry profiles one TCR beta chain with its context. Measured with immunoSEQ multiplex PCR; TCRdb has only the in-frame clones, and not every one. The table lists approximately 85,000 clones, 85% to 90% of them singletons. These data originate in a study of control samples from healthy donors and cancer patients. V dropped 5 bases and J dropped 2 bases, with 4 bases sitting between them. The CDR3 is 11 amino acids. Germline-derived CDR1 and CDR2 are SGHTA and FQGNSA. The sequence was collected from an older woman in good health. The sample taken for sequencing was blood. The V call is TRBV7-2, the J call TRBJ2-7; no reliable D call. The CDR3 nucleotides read TGTGCCAGCAGCCGAACCTACGAGCAGTACTTC. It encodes CASSRTYEQYF.